This T cell receptor beta chain is from a study of T cell repertoires in cytomegalovirus infection. TCRdb redid the calling of the reads with MiXCR, one entry per CDR3 protein. This sample has hundreds of thousands of distinct CDR3 sequences, with 9.5% found just once. CDR1 and CDR2 from the germline V gene are DFQATT and SNEGSKA (reference sequence). This CDR3 spans 16 amino acids. The sample was PBMCs. The chain uses TRBV20-1 and TRBJ2-1, with TRBD1 as a possible D gene (5 bases). The TCR sequence derives from a human donor in good health (CMV status not recorded). Some clones in this sample may be carry-over from other donors' samples. The CDR3 protein is CSALGIDSAHLNEQFF. As DNA, the CDR3 is TGCAGCGCTCTGGGAATCGACAGCGCCCACCTGAATGAGCAGTTCTTC.